This TCR beta chain emerged from a study of blood T cell repertoires in COVID-19. Germline assignment: CDR1 SNHLY and CDR2 FYNNEI. Germline trimming cut 3 bases from V and 11 bases from J; bases unmatched to any gene: 3. The CDR3 contains 12 residues. In the source study's methods: Amplifying reference gene primers gave estimates of nucleated cell counts. The repertoire was sequenced with immunoSEQ multiplex PCR; TCRdb's copy has only in-frame clones and lacks some. From that table come the V and J calls and clone size; the DNA was used to work out D and trimming. The sample contains around 300,000 clones, 88% of which appear only once. Two negative PCRs, clearance, or symptom resolution had been documented for recovered Cohort 3 donors.

The V and J genes are TRBV2 and TRBJ1-2, with 10 bases fitting TRBD1. Source material: PBMCs or T cells enriched from blood (not recorded which). The receptor's source is a man aged 25 to 45 who had recovered from COVID-19. The CDR3 is CASSDRDRGYTF. The CDR3 coding sequence is TGTGCCAGCAGTGACCGGGACAGGGGTTACACCTTC.